One and the same sample provided the 25 T cell receptor beta chains below, sequenced in a study of identical twins. TCRdb re-derived calls from the 5' RACE reads in MiXCR, one entry per CDR3 protein. The repertoire holds some 1,700,000 distinct CDR3 sequences, about 31% seen once, with under 0.35% in the top ten. Sequenced input: cord blood. The receptors come from a newborn girl in good health.

The V and J genes are TRBV28 and TRBJ2-3, with a tentative D call TRBD1 (6 bases). Trimming left V 5 bases short and J 1 base short, with 13 bases between. The CDR3 consists of 15 residues. The germline CDR1 and CDR2 sequences are MDHEN and SYDVKM. The CDR3 DNA is TGTGCCAGCAGTCCATACAGGGACGGCACAGATACGCAGTATTTT. Translated: CASSPYRDGTDTQYF.

The chain has TRBV28 and TRBJ2-2, with a tentative D call TRBD2 (5 bases). Germline CDR1 MDHEN, CDR2 SYDVKM. This CDR3 is built from 16 residues. V was pared by 2 bases and J by 3 bases, with 13 bases between. The chain's CDR3 is CASSLRPGGDTGELFF. For the CDR3, the DNA is TGTGCCAGCAGTTTACGGCCTGGAGGAGACACCGGGGAGCTGTTTTTT.

This clonotype appeared once. The gene calls are TRBV4-1 and TRBJ1-2; D call uncertain. V was cut by 1 base and J by 4 bases, with 7 bases left in between. The CDR3 spans 13 residues. CDR1 and CDR2 from the germline V gene are MGHRA and YSYEKL. In DNA, the CDR3 is TGCGCCAGCAGCCAAGTCGCGATCTATGGCTACACCTTC. This codes for CASSQVAIYGYTF.

The table lists this clonotype with many counts. A read error may produce the germline difference seen at one junction end. The CDR3 is CASSLVLAGKNEQFF. CDR3 sequence (DNA): TGTGCCAGCAGTTTGGTCCTAGCGGGAAAGAATGAGCAGTTCTTC. The V call is TRBV5-1, the J call TRBJ2-1, with 9 bases matching TRBD2. CDR3 length equals 15 residues. Per germline, CDR1 SGHRS and CDR2 YFSETQ.

This clonotype has more than one count but fewer than ten. This rearrangement joins TRBV28 to TRBJ2-2; TRBD2 matches at 10 bases. V dropped 7 bases and J dropped 7; count of bases not matched to a gene: 6. This CDR3 spans 14 amino acids. CDR1 is MDHEN, CDR2 SYDVKM, per germline. CDR3 residues: CASTSGGSIGELFF. Written as DNA, the CDR3 is TGTGCCAGCACTAGCGGGGGATCGATCGGGGAGCTGTTTTTT.

J is TRBJ1-1 and V is TRBV6-1; the D is unclear. Germline-derived CDR1 and CDR2 are MNHNS and SASEGT. V was clipped by 7 bases and J by 9 bases, with 21 bases between them. The length of the CDR3 is 14 residues. DNA of the CDR3: TGTGCCAGCACCATTGGTGGTAGGGCGACTAAAGCTTTCTTT. Its translation is CASTIGGRATKAFF.

The V call is TRBV24-1, the J call TRBJ2-3; 12 positions agree with TRBD1. The CDR3 spans 15 residues. V lost 3 bases to trimming and J lost 5 bases; unmatched junction nucleotides: 2. Germline V gives CDR1 KGHDR, CDR2 SFDVKD. Here the CDR3 DNA reads TGTGCCACCAGTGATCGGGACAGGGGGCGAGATACGCAGTATTTT. Its translation is CATSDRDRGRDTQYF.

The chain couples TRBV19 to TRBJ2-7; 7 nucleotides line up with TRBD2. J gave up 7 bases and V 2 bases, and 8 bases lay outside the gene matches. This CDR3 contains 14 residues. Germline V lookup: CDR1 LNHDA, CDR2 SQIVND (reference sequence). The CDR3 here is CASSIPAGRAEQYF. CDR3 nucleotide sequence: TGTGCCAGTAGTATACCAGCGGGGCGCGCTGAGCAGTACTTC.

This clonotype has only a few counts. The rearrangement uses TRBV4-1 and TRBJ2-3; D remains ambiguous. The germline V gene has CDR1 MGHRA and CDR2 YSYEKL. V dropped 0 bases and J dropped 0 bases, with 10 bases sitting between them. The CDR3 consists of 16 residues. CDR3 nucleotide sequence: TGCGCCAGCAGCCAAGATTCAAGCAGTAGCACAGATACGCAGTATTTT. The encoded protein is CASSQDSSSSTDTQYF.

The chain combines TRBV14 with TRBJ2-5, with D unresolved. Looked up from germline, CDR1 is SGHDN and CDR2 is FVKESK. The CDR3 consists of 15 residues. Trimming stripped 3 bases from V and 11 bases from J, with 22 bases between. The CDR3 coding sequence is TGTGCCAGCAGCCAGCTATCAACAGCTTGCAATGAGCAGTACTTC. Protein product: CASSQLSTACNEQYF.

Comments on this clonotype: The junction and the germline gene differ at one end; a read error may be behind it. CDR3 sequence (DNA): TGTACCAGCAGTCCCGTTCTCAACTATGGCTACACCTTC. Translated: CTSSPVLNYGYTF. The V and J genes are TRBV25-1 and TRBJ1-2, with D hard to call. CDR1 and CDR2 (germline): MGHDK, SYGVNS. The CDR3 is made up of 13 amino acids.

This clonotype was recorded a few times. The genes are TRBV6-1 and TRBJ1-4, with 9 bases aligning to TRBD1. The CDR3 contains 13 residues. V shed 8 bases, J shed 7 bases, and the junction held 5 bases outside the gene matches. The germline gives CDR1 MNHNS, CDR2 SASEGT. The CDR3 region has the DNA TGTGCCAGCGGACAGGGGATGGCTGAAAAACTGTTTTTT. Its protein product is CASGQGMAEKLFF.

In this sample, this clonotype turned up a few times. As DNA, the CDR3 is TGCAGCGTCCTTAGGCCTAGCTATGGCTACACCTTC. Translating gives CSVLRPSYGYTF. The chain is built from TRBV29-1 and TRBJ1-2; D is ambiguous. The CDR3 loop spans 12 amino acids. V shed 6 bases and J shed 4 bases, with 12 bases lying between them. Germline CDR1 reads SQVTM; CDR2 reads ANQGSEA. Based on the CDR3 plus reference TRBV29-1 and TRBJ1-2, the full variable domain is SAVISQKPSRDICQRGTSLTIQCQVDSQVTMMFWYRQQPGQSLTLIATANQGSEATYESGFVIDKFPISRPNLTFSTLTVSNMSPEDSSIYLCSVLRPSYGYTFGSGTRLTVV.

This clonotype has a handful of counts. J is TRBJ2-1 and V is TRBV20-1; TRBD1 matches 8 bases. Trimming cost V 3 bases and J 5 bases; bases outside gene matches: 9. Germline CDR1 DFQATT, CDR2 SNEGSKA (reference sequence). This CDR3 contains 15 residues. The CDR3: CSASLDRVSDNEQFF. CDR3 DNA sequence: TGCAGTGCTAGTTTGGACAGGGTGTCCGACAATGAGCAGTTCTTC.

This clonotype was seen more than once but under ten times. The genes are TRBV5-6 and TRBJ2-7, with TRBD1 matching over 9 bases. CDR3 length equals 17 residues. From germline, CDR1 is SGHDT and CDR2 YYEEEE. The J segment lost 0 bases and the V segment lost 4 bases, leaving 11 bases of the junction unmatched. This CDR3 reads CASSAYRGRGSSYEQYF. The CDR3 DNA reads TGTGCCAGCAGCGCTTACAGGGGGCGCGGTAGCTCCTACGAGCAGTACTTC.

This clonotype has at least ten counts. The chain combines TRBV10-3 with TRBJ2-4; possibly TRBD2 for D (5 bases). V was trimmed by 4 bases and J by 6 bases, leaving 10 bases between them. CDR1 and CDR2 from the germline V gene are ENHRY and SYGVKD. This CDR3 is 13 amino acids long. CDR3 bases: TGTGCCATCAGTGGAGGGTACGGAAACATTCAGTACTTC. Protein sequence: CAISGGYGNIQYF.

This clonotype appeared a few times. This chain connects TRBV12-3 or TRBV12-4 to TRBJ2-4; 9 bases align to TRBD1. The DNA matches TRBJ2-7 better at its end, which makes the J call doubtful. This CDR3 is 14 amino acids long. The CDR3 sequence: CASSQTGGVYEQYF. The CDR3 DNA reads TGTGCCAGCAGTCAGACAGGGGGGGTCTACGAGCAGTACTTC.

This clonotype was counted only a few times. The chain recombines TRBV12-3 or TRBV12-4 with TRBJ1-1; D is uncertain. The CDR3 consists of 15 residues. V gave up 8 bases and J gave up 0 bases, with 16 bases separating them. The CDR3 loop is CASCPPPDLNTEAFF. The CDR3 bases are TGTGCCAGCTGTCCCCCGCCAGACTTGAACACTGAAGCTTTCTTT.

This clonotype has only one observation. CDR3 region: CSATTGSSLYNEQYF. DNA for the CDR3: TGCAGTGCTACAACGGGCAGTTCTCTATACAATGAGCAGTACTTC. This chain connects TRBV20-1 to TRBJ2-1; D remains ambiguous. Near its end, the DNA agrees better with TRBJ2-7, so the J call may be wrong. The CDR3 sequence is 15 residues long. Germline loops: CDR1 DFQATT, CDR2 SNEGSKA (reference sequence).

The V and J genes are TRBV7-2 and TRBJ2-1; the match to TRBD2 covers 12 bases. The junction had 12 bases not matched to a gene; V was cut back by 5 bases and J by 7 bases. The CDR3 spans 17 residues. Germline V gives CDR1 SGHTA, CDR2 FQGNSA. Here the CDR3 reads CASSGIRLAGVYNEQFF. The CDR3 DNA is TGTGCCAGCAGCGGTATTAGACTAGCGGGAGTGTATAATGAGCAGTTCTTC.

This chain joins TRBV6-1 and TRBJ2-3, with a tentative D call TRBD2 (7 bases). V dropped 3 bases and J dropped 0 bases, with 19 bases sitting between them. The CDR3 has 18 residues. The germline V gene has CDR1 MNHNS and CDR2 SASEGT. The DNA of the CDR3 is TGTGCCAGCAGTGATCCGCCATCCACGGGGGGCAGCACAGATACGCAGTATTTT. Translation gives CASSDPPSTGGSTDTQYF.

This clonotype was picked up many times. The V call is TRBV20-1, the J call TRBJ2-3; no clear D. V lost 5 bases to trimming and J lost 1 base, with 4 bases between them. This CDR3 is built from 11 residues. Germline CDR1 and CDR2: DFQATT and SNEGSKA (reference sequence). In DNA, the CDR3 is TGCAGTGCTCAGGGCACAGATACGCAGTATTTT. This gives the protein CSAQGTDTQYF.

This clonotype was counted between two and nine times. The chain carries TRBV27 and TRBJ2-4; 9 nucleotides match TRBD1. The J call is in doubt because the DNA end fits TRBJ2-7 better. This CDR3 has 13 amino acids. CDR1 is MNHEY and CDR2 is SMNVEV in the germline V gene (reference sequence). The CDR3 is CASKGTGTYEQYF. The CDR3 nucleotides are TGTGCCAGCAAAGGGACAGGGACTTACGAGCAGTACTTC.

This clonotype was counted only a few times. The chain uses TRBV10-3 and TRBJ1-5; TRBD1 matches 8 bases. Trimming cost V 5 bases and J 7 bases; bases outside gene matches: 4. CDR3 length: 13 residues. Germline V gene sequence: CDR1 ENHRY, CDR2 SYGVKD. The CDR3 is CAISPTGVQPQHF. The CDR3 region has the DNA TGTGCCATCAGTCCGACAGGGGTGCAGCCCCAGCATTTT.

The chain combines TRBV7-2 with TRBJ2-1; D is uncertain. Trimming took 1 base from V and 9 from J, leaving 10 bases between them. The CDR3 length is 13 residues. CDR1 and CDR2 (germline): SGHTA, FQGNSA. The CDR3 protein is CASSLVAAPEQFF. The CDR3 DNA sequence: TGTGCCAGCAGCTTAGTTGCGGCACCTGAGCAGTTCTTC.